Sequencing of this TCR beta chain was carried out in a study of blood T cell repertoires in COVID-19. Generated by immunoSEQ multiplex PCR, the TCRdb table keeps only in-frame clones and is missing some. The sample contains some 340,000 clones, less than 85% of which appear only once. J gave up 5 bases and V 1 base, and 9 bases lay outside the gene matches. Germline lookup yields CDR1 SGHNT and CDR2 YYREEE (reference sequence). This CDR3 spans 16 amino acids. Sequenced material: peripheral blood. This TCR was sampled from a woman between 18 and 29 years old with acute or convalescent COVID-19. The chain is built from TRBV5-4 and TRBJ2-1; TRBD2 aligns across 7 bases. CDR3 amino acids: CASSLSMRELHNEQFF. As DNA, the CDR3 is TGTGCCAGCAGCTTGTCGATGCGGGAGCTACACAATGAGCAGTTCTTC.